This T cell receptor (beta chain) was obtained from a study of blood T cell repertoires in COVID-19. As for the study in general: Samples representing acute and convalescent COVID-19 were sourced from the United States, Italy and Spain. T cells, B-cell-depleted T cells, or PBMCs provided the cDNA or gDNA that served as material.

Source study methods: How many nucleated cells were present was estimated from reference gene primer amplification. Sequencing used immunoSEQ multiplex PCR; TCRdb keeps in-frame clones, though not all of them. The V and J calls and clone size were taken over from that table, and D and trimming were inferred from the DNA. The profile shows under 300,000 clones, around 90% of them singletons. Seattle's enrolled individuals joined amid active infection and were then monitored longitudinally. The sequenced sample consisted of peripheral blood. This clonotype originated in a woman in her fifties or sixties with COVID-19, enrolled during active disease.

The CDR3 DNA reads TGCAGCGTTTGGACAGGTTCCCTCGTTGAAGCTTTCTTT. This translates into CSVWTGSLVEAFF. The chain has TRBV29-1 and TRBJ1-1; 7 bases agree with TRBD1. The CDR3 is 13 amino acids. The germline V gene has CDR1 SQVTM and CDR2 ANQGSEA. V lost 5 bases, J lost 7 bases, and 10 bases stayed unmatched.